A few counts support the clone carrying this TCR beta chain. Authors' data handling: How many nucleated cells were present was estimated from reference gene primer amplification. Data came from immunoSEQ multiplex PCR; TCRdb stores just in-frame clones and leaves some out. That table supplies the V and J calls and clone size; D and trimming were determined from the DNA. The sample lists roughly 59,000 clones; about 80% were seen once. V was clipped by 3 bases and J by 1 base, with 9 bases between them. The germline V gene has CDR1 SGHTA and CDR2 FQGNSA. This CDR3 has 14 amino acids. This sample stems from a study of blood T cell repertoires in COVID-19. About the research overall: The study drew acute and convalescent COVID-19 samples from the United States, Italy and Spain. T cells, B-cell-depleted T cells, or PBMCs provided the cDNA or gDNA that served as material.

The gene calls are TRBV7-2 and TRBJ1-1; D is perhaps TRBD1 (6 bases). The sample taken for sequencing was peripheral blood. This clonotype originated in a woman older than 75 with acute or convalescent COVID-19. CDR3 bases: TGTGCCAGCAGCTTGGGGGCTTGGAACACTGAAGCTTTCTTT. It specifies CASSLGAWNTEAFF. The variable domain in full, with the rest retrieved from reference TRBV7-2 and TRBJ1-1, is GAGVSQSPSNKVTEKGKDVELRCDPISGHTALYWYRQSLGQGLEFLIYFQGNSAPDKSGLPSDRFSAERTGGSVSTLTIQRTQQEDSAVYLCASSLGAWNTEAFFGQGTRLTVV.